This T cell receptor (beta chain) emerged from a study of cytotoxic CD8 clonotypes in ibrutinib-treated CLL (dated by TCRdb to about 2021). For the study in its entirety: The cohort included about 15 treatment-naive and roughly 10 relapsed/refractory patients; approximately 17 were IGHV unmutated. Responses were partial in 25 or so patients and complete in 2; after median approximately 69 months follow-up, roughly 14 stayed in remission and around 12 progressed. Response samples were taken after a median of about a year on treatment, ranging from roughly 6 to 36 months. On average, each sample yielded roughly 250,000 productive templates and 94,082 productive rearrangements. Of the 86 participants in the trial, about two dozen had longitudinal samples available. Cryopreserved peripheral blood mononuclear cells were collected before treatment, at response, and at either disease progression or sustained remission.

From the cysteine through the phenylalanine, the CDR3 covers 14 amino acids. Left in the record is the CDR3 DNA by itself, 42 bases read in frame from the first base. V is clipped by 0 bases and J by 3 bases, and the sequence between their germline boundaries is 9 bases long. The germline V gene provides CDR1 SGHRS and CDR2 YFSETQ. Here is what the overall study found, with its caveats: At baseline, clonality was higher than in age-matched healthy donors and showed a strong correlation with circulating CD8+ T-cell counts. An increase in clonality was observed at ibrutinib response, with clonality remaining stable during sustained remission and falling back toward baseline at progression. Sampling times were not matched between sustained-remission and progressing patients, and lymph node repertoires were not studied. Public clonotypes were rare and either shrank or stayed stable during treatment, and the rise in clonality at ibrutinib response reflected expansion of private clonotypes.

Each clonotype received, on average, about 10x coverage in deep resolution sequencing performed on a MiSeq, where the target depth lay between 1 in 1 million and 1 in 200,000 T cells. The immunoSEQ hsTCRB Kit was used to generate the TCR beta libraries. Per the authors' processing: The data were analyzed with ImmunoSEQ Analyzer and ImmunoSEQ Data Assistant, and V, D and J gene assignments followed IMGT definitions. Clonality, which ranges from 0 to 1, was calculated by subtracting the normalized Shannon entropy of productive rearrangement frequencies from one. Only overrepresented clonotypes making up at least 0.05% of each patient's repertoire were included in the public clonotype analysis. Roughly 13 age-matched healthy donor repertoires from immuneACCESS were used as controls for clonality. TCRdb limited this immuneACCESS table to in-frame rearrangements with V and J called. A share of clones is missing; checked studies link under half to unresolved V genes, and the rest is unexplained. That table gives V, J and clone size, and the DNA gave D and trimming. This sample has hundreds of thousands of clones in its table, and roughly 85% of those were observed once. 6.5% to 8% of the sample belongs to the ten largest clones.

Comments on this clone: Its binding antigen is unknown. One base away there is no much larger clone; base qualities are not given.

Roughly 1.9 micrograms of genomic DNA were extracted from cryopreserved PBMCs for TCR beta library preparation. High-throughput TCR beta sequencing was performed on longitudinal blood samples from CLL patients receiving ibrutinib monotherapy. The patients took part in an open-label, single-center phase 2 trial of ibrutinib monotherapy. Sample: PBMCs, taken before ibrutinib treatment. In this chain, TRBV5-1 is recombined with TRBJ2-5, with the D segment identity uncertain. The sequence came from a human donor with chronic lymphocytic leukemia. The CDR3 region reads CASSLAVMEETQYF. The bases read TGCGCCAGCAGCTTGGCCGTTATGGAAGAGACCCAGTACTTC.